Below, one TCR beta chain is given with its context. The germline V gene encodes CDR1 SNHLY and CDR2 FYNNEI. The CDR3 is 12 amino acids. Trimming took off 4 bases at V and 4 bases at J, with 8 bases between the two ends. The sample originates from a study of T cell responses to AZD1222 COVID-19 vaccine. This table comes from immunoSEQ multiplex PCR, and its TCRdb copy is limited to in-frame clones, with some not included. The data contain 140,000 to 150,000 clones, 75% to 95% of them singletons. The sequenced sample was peripheral blood, obtained on day 0 of MenACWY control vaccination. The chain combines TRBV2 with TRBJ2-7; tentative D call: TRBD1 (6 bases). The sequence came from an adult in good health. The CDR3 DNA follows: TGTGCCAGCAGTGGGACAGCTTACGAGCAGTACTTC. Protein sequence: CASSGTAYEQYF.